This T cell receptor (beta chain) came from a study of blood T cell repertoires in COVID-19. The protocol was immunoSEQ multiplex PCR, while the TCRdb copy is restricted to in-frame clones and leaves out a portion. Of under 150,000 clones in the sample, around 86% are singletons; the top ten hold about a tenth. This CDR3 is built from 13 residues. CDR1 is SGHTA and CDR2 is FQGTGA in the germline V gene. The V and J ends lost 2 bases and 6 bases, in that order; junction bases with no gene match: 0. The sample taken for sequencing was peripheral blood. The chain joins TRBV7-3 to TRBJ2-1, with TRBD1 identical over 8 bases. The TCR was taken from a man in his forties with active or convalescent COVID-19. The CDR3 spells CASSLQGANEQFF. CDR3 coding DNA: TGTGCCAGCAGCTTACAGGGGGCCAATGAGCAGTTCTTC.